These 25 T cell receptor beta chains were all obtained from the same sample, sequenced in a study of blood T cell repertoires in COVID-19. Profiling relied on immunoSEQ multiplex PCR, and the TCRdb table lists in-frame clones only, not all of them. This sample yields 200,000 to 250,000 clones, of which around 85% are seen a single time; less than 8% belongs to the top ten. Sequencing was carried out using peripheral blood. These receptors were taken from a man in his sixties with acute or convalescent COVID-19.

This chain joins TRBV21-1 and TRBJ1-6; TRBD1, the D gene given by the table, was not confirmed from the DNA. TRBV21-1 is flagged as a pseudogene. There are 20 residues in the CDR3. CDR3 protein: CASSIVVDRGGISYNSPLHF. The CDR3 bases are TGTGCCAGCAGCATCGTCGTAGACAGGGGTGGTATATCCTATAATTCACCCCTCCACTTT.

The gene calls are TRBV4-3 and TRBJ1-2; TRBD1 matches at 11 bases. This CDR3 is built from 15 residues. V dropped 3 bases and J dropped 2; count of bases not matched to a gene: 2. Germline lookup yields CDR1 LGHNA and CDR2 YSLEER. CDR3 sequence: CASSQRTGGNYGYTF. The CDR3 DNA reads as TGCGCCAGCAGCCAGAGGACAGGGGGCAACTATGGCTACACCTTC.

The chain uses TRBV2 and TRBJ1-1; 10 bases match TRBD1. The CDR3 covers 15 residues. Trimming at V came to 3 bases and at J to 7 bases, leaving 8 bases not matched to a gene. Germline CDR1 reads SNHLY; CDR2 reads FYNNEI. CDR3 sequence (DNA): TGTGCCAGCAGTGAGGACAGGGGGAACCGTTTTGAAGCTTTCTTT. Protein product: CASSEDRGNRFEAFF.

The V gene is TRBV9, the J gene TRBJ1-2, with a weak D call TRBD1 (5 bases). CDR1 and CDR2 from the germline V gene are SGDLS and YYNGEE. V lost 0 bases to trimming and J lost 7 bases, with 13 bases between them. This CDR3 has 14 residues. CDR3 nucleotide sequence: TGTGCCAGCAGCGTAGCTAGGCAGCAGGGTGGCTACACCTTC. As protein: CASSVARQQGGYTF.

The V gene is TRBV30, the J gene TRBJ1-1; 7 nucleotides agree with TRBD1. V dropped 4 bases and J dropped 4; count of bases not matched to a gene: 9. Germline V gives CDR1 GTSNPN, CDR2 SVGIG (reference sequence). This CDR3 has 14 residues. The CDR3 sequence: CAWIPRQGGTEAFF. The CDR3, as DNA: TGTGCCTGGATCCCTCGACAGGGTGGCACTGAAGCTTTCTTT.

A single count supports this clone. The chain recombines TRBV27 with TRBJ2-5; D not resolved. This CDR3 is built from 13 residues. Between the trimmed V and J ends, which lost 6 bases and 1 base, there was a span of 9 bases. Per the germline V gene, CDR1 is MNHEY and CDR2 is SMNVEV (reference sequence). CDR3 sequence: CASSKRSQETQYF. For the CDR3, the DNA is TGTGCCAGCAGCAAACGGAGCCAAGAGACCCAGTACTTC.

The chain has TRBV2 and TRBJ1-2, with TRBD1 identical over 9 bases. The V gene's germline CDR1 is SNHLY and CDR2 FYNNEI. The junction had 4 bases not matched to a gene; V was cut back by 6 bases and J by 8 bases. CDR3 length equals 12 residues. This CDR3 reads CASRLGQGGYTF. CDR3 bases: TGTGCCAGCAGGCTGGGACAGGGCGGCTACACCTTC.

In the case of this clone: At the DNA level, this CDR3 is encoded by other sequences in the same sample as well. The chain carries TRBV6-5 and TRBJ1-1; weak D call: TRBD1 (5 bases). This CDR3 spans 12 amino acids. Germline V gene data show CDR1 as MNHEY and CDR2 as SVGAGI. The V gene lost 2 bases and the J gene lost 5 bases, with 6 bases spanning the gap. The CDR3 reads CASSYGGTEAFF. Written as DNA, the CDR3 is TGTGCCAGCAGTTACGGGGGGACTGAAGCTTTCTTT.

This clone was seen a single time. The chain uses TRBV7-2 and TRBJ2-3; 12 bases map to TRBD2. The V gene end was trimmed by 3 bases and the J gene end by 8 bases; junction bases not matched to a gene: 12. The CDR3 covers 17 residues. Germline V lookup: CDR1 SGHTA, CDR2 FQGNSA. The CDR3, as DNA: TGTGCCAGCAGCTTTCCTAGCGGGAGGGGTTCCCTCGCTACGCAGTATTTT. It codes for CASSFPSGRGSLATQYF.

The gene calls are TRBV3-1 (or the pseudogene TRBV3-2) and TRBJ2-1; TRBD2 agrees at 14 bases. Germline V gives CDR1 LGHDT, CDR2 YNNKEL (reference sequence). CDR3 length equals 15 residues. The V segment lost 6 bases and the J segment 7 bases; nucleotides outside the gene matches: 5. The CDR3 loop reads CASSSGLAGVNEQFF. CDR3 bases: TGTGCCAGCAGTTCGGGACTAGCGGGAGTTAATGAGCAGTTCTTC.

The chain's CDR3 is CASSPGQESSYEQYF. CDR3 nucleotide sequence: TGTGCCAGCAGCCCCGGACAAGAGAGCTCCTACGAGCAGTACTTC. The gene calls are TRBV5-4 and TRBJ2-7, with D maybe TRBD1 (5 bases). Germline V gene data show CDR1 as SGHNT and CDR2 as YYREEE (reference sequence). Deletions cut 4 bases from V and 0 bases from J, with 14 bases between. The CDR3 covers 15 residues.

The V call is TRBV7-2, the J call TRBJ2-7, with 12 bases fitting TRBD2. Germline CDR1 is SGHTA and CDR2 is FQGNSA. CDR3 length: 15 residues. V was clipped by 4 bases and J by 4 bases; unmatched bases: 5. CDR3 sequence reads: CASSSRTSGKYEQYF. The CDR3 bases are TGTGCCAGCAGCTCACGGACTAGCGGGAAATACGAGCAGTACTTC.

The CDR3 nucleotides are TGTGCCAGCAGTTTGGGGGGGACTAGCGGGACCGGGGAGCTGTTTTTT. Encoded protein: CASSLGGTSGTGELFF. This sequence joins TRBV28 and TRBJ2-2, with TRBD2 matching over 12 bases. The CDR3 is 16 residues long. V dropped 3 bases and J dropped 5; count of bases not matched to a gene: 4. The germline V gene has CDR1 MDHEN and CDR2 SYDVKM.

This chain links TRBV4-2 with TRBJ2-1, with 8 bases fitting TRBD1. This CDR3 has 17 residues. The J segment lost 7 bases and the V segment lost 4 bases, leaving 15 bases of the junction unmatched. Germline CDR1 reads LGHNA; CDR2 reads YNFKEQ. The CDR3 protein is CASSPILTGEGYNEQFF. As DNA, the CDR3 is TGTGCCAGCAGCCCTATACTGACAGGGGAAGGCTATAATGAGCAGTTCTTC.

CDR3 protein: CASSHRRGTGELFF. The CDR3 DNA sequence: TGTGCCAGCAGCCATCGGAGGGGAACCGGGGAGCTGTTTTTT. This chain joins TRBV13 and TRBJ2-2, with D possibly TRBD2 on 6 matching bases. Per the germline V gene, CDR1 is PRHDT and CDR2 is FYEKMQ (reference sequence). V was trimmed by 5 bases and J by 5 bases, leaving 12 bases between them. The CDR3 totals 14 residues.

This clone showed up just a few times. The chain carries TRBV27 and TRBJ1-5; the D gene is possibly TRBD1 (6 bases). This CDR3 comprises 15 residues. V was cut by 4 bases and J by 0 bases, with 10 bases left in between. The germline V gene has CDR1 MNHEY and CDR2 SMNVEV (reference sequence). The CDR3 region has the DNA TGTGCCAGCAGTTCTCTAGGGGGTAGCAATCAGCCCCAGCATTTT. Protein: CASSSLGGSNQPQHF.

The table lists this clone with a count of one. The rearrangement uses TRBV29-1 and TRBJ2-2, with TRBD1 identical over 7 bases. The CDR3 sequence is 13 residues long. Germline V gene sequence: CDR1 SQVTM, CDR2 ANQGSEA. After removal of 3 bases from V and 6 bases from J, the junction contained 4 bases not matched to a gene. Written as DNA, the CDR3 is TGCAGCGTTGATAGCAGGGGGTCCGGGGAGCTGTTTTTT. Protein: CSVDSRGSGELFF.

This rearrangement joins TRBV9 to TRBJ2-3, with 12 bases aligning to TRBD2. In germline, CDR1 is SGDLS, CDR2 YYNGEE. The CDR3 length is 14 residues. J gave up 4 bases and V 6 bases, and 3 bases lay outside the gene matches. The CDR3 sequence is CASTASGRADTQYF. CDR3 sequence (DNA): TGTGCCAGCACTGCTAGCGGGAGGGCAGATACGCAGTATTTT. The full variable domain, rest sourced from reference TRBV9 and TRBJ2-3, is DSGVTQTPKHLITATGQRVTLRCSPRSGDLSVYWYQQSLDQGLQFLIQYYNGEERAKGNILERFSAQQFPDLHSELNLSSLELGDSALYFCASTASGRADTQYFGPGTRLTVL.

This clone was detected only a few times. The chain recombines TRBV6-5 with TRBJ2-1, with 7 bases identical to TRBD1. Germline V lookup: CDR1 MNHEY, CDR2 SVGAGI. The CDR3 extends over 14 amino acids. V shed 9 bases, J shed 1 base, and the junction held 6 bases outside the gene matches. The CDR3 region is CASVSRGSYNEQFF. The CDR3 DNA follows: TGTGCCAGTGTCTCCAGGGGGTCCTACAATGAGCAGTTCTTC.

The rearrangement uses TRBV30 and TRBJ1-2; tentative D call: TRBD1 (6 bases). This CDR3 is built from 14 residues. Germline CDR1 reads GTSNPN; CDR2 reads SVGIG (reference sequence). Trimming cost V 0 bases and J 7 bases, with 15 bases left between them. CDR3 sequence: CAWSVSLQGGGYTF. The CDR3 bases are TGTGCCTGGAGTGTAAGCTTACAGGGTGGTGGCTACACCTTC.

V usage is TRBV5-1 and J usage is TRBJ2-7; D may be TRBD1 (5 bases). Germline V lookup: CDR1 SGHRS, CDR2 YFSETQ. The CDR3 length is 19 residues. Trimming cost V 0 bases and J 2 bases, with 24 bases left between them. The CDR3 reads CASSLAWQGSPAFTYEQYF. DNA for the CDR3: TGCGCCAGCAGCTTGGCCTGGCAGGGCTCCCCAGCGTTTACCTACGAGCAGTACTTC.

The V and J genes are TRBV5-4 and TRBJ2-4; 8 nucleotides agree with TRBD2. CDR3 length equals 15 residues. The germline V gene encodes CDR1 SGHNT and CDR2 YYREEE (reference sequence). V shed 1 base, J shed 5 bases, and the junction held 5 bases outside the gene matches. The CDR3 sequence is CASSLPGGGENIQYF. The CDR3 DNA reads TGTGCCAGCAGCTTGCCGGGAGGGGGGGAAAACATTCAGTACTTC.

The chain joins TRBV7-9 to TRBJ1-3; D gene ambiguous. V was trimmed by 5 bases and J by 0 bases, leaving 5 bases between them. This CDR3 is 13 amino acids long. Germline-derived CDR1 and CDR2 are SEHNR and FQNEAQ (reference sequence). The chain's CDR3 is CASSPSSGNTIYF. The CDR3 nucleotides read TGTGCCAGCAGCCCCAGCTCTGGAAACACCATATATTTT.

This clone came up once. This chain connects TRBV24-1 to TRBJ2-1, with D hard to call. With 4 bases removed from V and 6 bases from J, the gap between germline ends came to 15 bases. There are 15 residues in the CDR3. From germline, CDR1 is KGHDR and CDR2 SFDVKD. The CDR3 DNA follows: TGTGCCACCAGTGACCTCGGGTCCAGTAGCAATGAGCAGTTCTTC. Protein product: CATSDLGSSSNEQFF.

The rearrangement uses TRBV7-3 and TRBJ2-1, with 12 bases fitting TRBD2. There are 21 residues in the CDR3. V trimming: 5 bases; J trimming: 0 bases; junction bases outside the gene matches: 17. Germline assignment: CDR1 SGHTA and CDR2 FQGTGA. This chain's CDR3 is CASSEPGGTSGPISSYNEQFF. CDR3 DNA: TGTGCCAGCAGCGAACCAGGGGGGACTAGCGGGCCCATAAGCTCCTACAATGAGCAGTTCTTC. The whole variable domain, filled in from reference TRBV7-3 and TRBJ2-1, reads GAGVSQTPSNKVTEKGKYVELRCDPISGHTALYWYRQSLGQGPEFLIYFQGTGAADDSGLPNDRFFAVRPEGSVSTLKIQRTERGDSAVYLCASSEPGGTSGPISSYNEQFFGPGTRLTVL.